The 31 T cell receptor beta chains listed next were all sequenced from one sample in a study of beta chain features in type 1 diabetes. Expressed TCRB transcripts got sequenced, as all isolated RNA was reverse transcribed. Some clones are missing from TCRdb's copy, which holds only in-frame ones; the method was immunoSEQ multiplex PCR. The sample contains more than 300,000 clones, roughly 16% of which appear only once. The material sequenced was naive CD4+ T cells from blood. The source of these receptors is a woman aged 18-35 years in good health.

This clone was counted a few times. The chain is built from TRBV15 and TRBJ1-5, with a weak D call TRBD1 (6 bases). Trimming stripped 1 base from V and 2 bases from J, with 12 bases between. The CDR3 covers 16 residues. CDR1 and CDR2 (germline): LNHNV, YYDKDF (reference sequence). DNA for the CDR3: TGTGCCACCAGCAGAGGTGTGGGGGCCGGCAATCAGCCCCAGCATTTT. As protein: CATSRGVGAGNQPQHF.

CDR3 loop: CASPGSGSSYEQYF. CDR3 coding DNA: TGTGCCAGCCCCGGGTCCGGGAGCTCCTACGAGCAGTACTTC. The chain carries TRBV28 and TRBJ2-7; possible D gene TRBD2, 6 bases. Germline CDR1 MDHEN, CDR2 SYDVKM. There are 14 residues in the CDR3. V lost 8 bases and J lost 0, with 14 bases in between. The full variable domain, completed using reference TRBV28 and TRBJ2-7, is DVKVTQSSRYLVKRTGEKVFLECVQDMDHENMFWYRQDPGLGLRLIYFSYDVKMKEKGDIPEGYSVSREKKERFSLILESASTNQTSMYLCASPGSGSSYEQYFGPGTRLTVT.

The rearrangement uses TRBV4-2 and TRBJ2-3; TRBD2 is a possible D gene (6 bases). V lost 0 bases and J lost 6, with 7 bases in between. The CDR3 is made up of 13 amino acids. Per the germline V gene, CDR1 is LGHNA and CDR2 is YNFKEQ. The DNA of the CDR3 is TGTGCCAGCAGCCAAGATCGGGGGGATACGCAGTATTTT. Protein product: CASSQDRGDTQYF.

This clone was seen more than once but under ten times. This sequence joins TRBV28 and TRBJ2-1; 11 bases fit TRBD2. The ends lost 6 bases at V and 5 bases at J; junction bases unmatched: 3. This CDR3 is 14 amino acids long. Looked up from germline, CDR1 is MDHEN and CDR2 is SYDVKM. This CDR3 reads CASRIAGGHNEQFF. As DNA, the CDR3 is TGTGCCAGCAGGATAGCGGGAGGGCACAATGAGCAGTTCTTC.

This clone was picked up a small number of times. Here the CDR3 DNA reads TGTGCCAGCAGCGTAGTTGCCCGGGATACGCAGTATTTT. Translating it yields CASSVVARDTQYF. This rearrangement joins TRBV9 to TRBJ2-3; D not resolved. The CDR3 runs to 13 residues. Trimming took 0 bases from V and 6 from J, leaving 8 bases between them. Germline-derived CDR1 and CDR2 are SGDLS and YYNGEE. Filled out from reference TRBV9 and TRBJ2-3, the complete variable domain reads DSGVTQTPKHLITATGQRVTLRCSPRSGDLSVYWYQQSLDQGLQFLIQYYNGEERAKGNILERFSAQQFPDLHSELNLSSLELGDSALYFCASSVVARDTQYFGPGTRLTVL.

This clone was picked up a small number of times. For the CDR3, the DNA is TGCGCCAGCAGCTTTGTAGCGGGCGGGACCAATGAGCAGTTCTTC. Protein: CASSFVAGGTNEQFF. This chain connects TRBV5-1 to TRBJ2-1; 7 positions agree with TRBD2. J lost 6 bases, V lost 2 bases, and 8 bases had no gene match. The CDR3 sequence is 15 residues long. CDR1 and CDR2 from the germline V gene are SGHRS and YFSETQ.

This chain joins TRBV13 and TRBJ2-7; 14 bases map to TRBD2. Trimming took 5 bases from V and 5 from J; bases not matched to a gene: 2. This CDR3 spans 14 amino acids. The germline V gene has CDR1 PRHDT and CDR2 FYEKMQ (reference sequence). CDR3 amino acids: CASSGTSGSHEQYF. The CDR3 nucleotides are TGTGCCAGCAGCGGGACTAGCGGGAGCCACGAGCAGTACTTC.

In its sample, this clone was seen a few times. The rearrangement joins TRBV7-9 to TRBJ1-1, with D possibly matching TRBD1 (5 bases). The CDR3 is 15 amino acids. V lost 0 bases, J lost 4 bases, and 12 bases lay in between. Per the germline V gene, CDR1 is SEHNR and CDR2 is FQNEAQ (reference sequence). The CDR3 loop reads CASSLAGGSSTEAFF. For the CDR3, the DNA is TGTGCCAGCAGCTTAGCCGGGGGGAGTAGCACTGAAGCTTTCTTT.

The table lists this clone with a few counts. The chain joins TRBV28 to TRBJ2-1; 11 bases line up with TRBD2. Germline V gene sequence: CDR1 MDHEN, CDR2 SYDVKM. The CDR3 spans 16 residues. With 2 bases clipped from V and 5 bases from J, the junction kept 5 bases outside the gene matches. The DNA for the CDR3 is TGTGCCAGCAGTTTAACTAGCGGGAGTATCCACAATGAGCAGTTCTTC. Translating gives CASSLTSGSIHNEQFF.

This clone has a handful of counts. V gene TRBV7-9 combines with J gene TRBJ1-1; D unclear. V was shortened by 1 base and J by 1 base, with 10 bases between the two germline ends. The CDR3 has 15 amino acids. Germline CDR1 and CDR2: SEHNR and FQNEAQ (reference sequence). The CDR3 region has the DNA TGTGCCAGCAGCTTAGAGTATCGGGAGAACACTGAAGCTTTCTTT. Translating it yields CASSLEYRENTEAFF.

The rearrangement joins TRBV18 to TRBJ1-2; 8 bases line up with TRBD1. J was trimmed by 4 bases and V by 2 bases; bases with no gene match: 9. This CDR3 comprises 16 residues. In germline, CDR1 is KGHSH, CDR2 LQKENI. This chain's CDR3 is CASSPFGQGAGYGYTF. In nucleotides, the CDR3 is TGTGCCAGCTCACCATTTGGGCAGGGGGCTGGCTATGGCTACACCTTC.

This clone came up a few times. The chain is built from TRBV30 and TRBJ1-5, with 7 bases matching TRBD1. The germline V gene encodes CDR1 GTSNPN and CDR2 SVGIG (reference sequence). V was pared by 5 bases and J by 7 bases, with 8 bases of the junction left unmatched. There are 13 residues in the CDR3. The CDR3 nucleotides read TGTGCCTGGGGGGCAAGGACAGGCCAGCCCCAGCATTTT. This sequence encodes CAWGARTGQPQHF.

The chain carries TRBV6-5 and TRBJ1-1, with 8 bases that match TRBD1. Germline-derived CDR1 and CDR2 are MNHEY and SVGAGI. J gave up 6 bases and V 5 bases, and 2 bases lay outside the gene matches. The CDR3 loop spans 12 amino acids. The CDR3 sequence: CASSVQGAEAFF. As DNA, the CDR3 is TGTGCCAGCAGTGTACAGGGGGCTGAAGCTTTCTTT.

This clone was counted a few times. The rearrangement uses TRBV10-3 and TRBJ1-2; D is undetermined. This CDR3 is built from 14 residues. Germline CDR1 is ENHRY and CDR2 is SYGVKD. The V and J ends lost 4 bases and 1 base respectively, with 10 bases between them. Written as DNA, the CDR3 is TGTGCCATCAGTGCGAGGGAACTTAACTATGGCTACACCTTC. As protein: CAISARELNYGYTF.

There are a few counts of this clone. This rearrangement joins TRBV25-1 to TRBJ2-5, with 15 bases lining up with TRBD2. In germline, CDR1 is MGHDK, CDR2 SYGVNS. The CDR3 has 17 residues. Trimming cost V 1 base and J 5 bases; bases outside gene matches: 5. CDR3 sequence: CASSEWTGLAGGETQYF. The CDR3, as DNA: TGTGCCAGCAGTGAATGGACTGGACTAGCGGGAGGGGAGACCCAGTACTTC.

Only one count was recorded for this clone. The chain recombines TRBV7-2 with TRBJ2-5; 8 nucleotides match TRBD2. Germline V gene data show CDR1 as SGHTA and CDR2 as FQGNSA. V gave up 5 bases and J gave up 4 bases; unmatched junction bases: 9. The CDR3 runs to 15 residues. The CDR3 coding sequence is TGTGCCAGCAGCCCGGGAGGGGGAGGGAGAGAGACCCAGTACTTC. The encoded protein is CASSPGGGGRETQYF. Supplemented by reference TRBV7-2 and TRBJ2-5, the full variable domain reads GAGVSQSPSNKVTEKGKDVELRCDPISGHTALYWYRQSLGQGLEFLIYFQGNSAPDKSGLPSDRFSAERTGGSVSTLTIQRTQQEDSAVYLCASSPGGGGRETQYFGPGTRLLVL.

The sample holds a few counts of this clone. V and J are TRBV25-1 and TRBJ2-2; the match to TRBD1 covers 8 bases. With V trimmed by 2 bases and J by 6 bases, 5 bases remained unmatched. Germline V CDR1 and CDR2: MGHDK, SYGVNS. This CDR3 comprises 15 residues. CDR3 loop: CASSEPGQGSGELFF. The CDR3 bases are TGTGCCAGCAGTGAACCCGGACAGGGCTCCGGGGAGCTGTTTTTT.

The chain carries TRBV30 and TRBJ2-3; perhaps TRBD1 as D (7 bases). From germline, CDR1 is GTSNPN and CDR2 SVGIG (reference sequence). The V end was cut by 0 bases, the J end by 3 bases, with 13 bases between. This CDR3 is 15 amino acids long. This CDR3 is CAWSVWRGRTDTQYF. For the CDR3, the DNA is TGTGCCTGGAGTGTTTGGAGGGGGCGGACAGATACGCAGTATTTT.

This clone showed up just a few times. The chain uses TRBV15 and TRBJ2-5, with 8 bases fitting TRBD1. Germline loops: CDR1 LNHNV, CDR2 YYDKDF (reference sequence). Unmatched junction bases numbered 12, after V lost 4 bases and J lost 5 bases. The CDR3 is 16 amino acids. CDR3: CATSTPRTGFRETQYF. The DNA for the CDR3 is TGTGCCACCAGCACTCCTAGGACAGGGTTTCGTGAGACCCAGTACTTC.

The CDR3 DNA sequence: TGTGCCAGCTCACCAACACAGGCTGCCTACGAGCAGTACTTC. Its protein product is CASSPTQAAYEQYF. The chain combines TRBV18 with TRBJ2-7; tentatively, D is TRBD1 (5 bases). Trimming removed 2 bases at V and 2 bases at J, with 10 bases between. The CDR3 runs 14 residues. The V gene's germline CDR1 is KGHSH and CDR2 LQKENI.

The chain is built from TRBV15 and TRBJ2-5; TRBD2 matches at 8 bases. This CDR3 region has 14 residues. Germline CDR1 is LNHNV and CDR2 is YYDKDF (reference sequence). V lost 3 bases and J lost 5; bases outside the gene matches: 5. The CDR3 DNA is TGTGCCACCAGCAGGAGCGGGAGAGGGGAGACCCAGTACTTC. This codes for CATSRSGRGETQYF.

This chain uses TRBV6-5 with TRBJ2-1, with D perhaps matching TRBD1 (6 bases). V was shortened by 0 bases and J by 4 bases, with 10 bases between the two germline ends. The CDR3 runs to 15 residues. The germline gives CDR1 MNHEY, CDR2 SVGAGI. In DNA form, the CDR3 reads TGTGCCAGCAGTTACTCCCGGGACAAATACAATGAGCAGTTCTTC. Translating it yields CASSYSRDKYNEQFF.

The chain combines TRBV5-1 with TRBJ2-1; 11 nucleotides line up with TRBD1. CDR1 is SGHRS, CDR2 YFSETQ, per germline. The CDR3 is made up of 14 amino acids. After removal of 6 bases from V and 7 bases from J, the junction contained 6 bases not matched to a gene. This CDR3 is CASNRDRGRNEQFF. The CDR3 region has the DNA TGCGCCAGCAACCGGGACAGGGGGAGGAATGAGCAGTTCTTC.

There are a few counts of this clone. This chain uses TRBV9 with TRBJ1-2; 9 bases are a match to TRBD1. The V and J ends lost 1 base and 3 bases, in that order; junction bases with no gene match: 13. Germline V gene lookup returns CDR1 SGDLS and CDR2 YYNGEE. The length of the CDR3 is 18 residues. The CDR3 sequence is CASSVQNRGLPGDYGYTF. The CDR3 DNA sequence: TGTGCCAGCAGCGTACAGAACAGGGGGCTCCCGGGGGACTATGGCTACACCTTC.

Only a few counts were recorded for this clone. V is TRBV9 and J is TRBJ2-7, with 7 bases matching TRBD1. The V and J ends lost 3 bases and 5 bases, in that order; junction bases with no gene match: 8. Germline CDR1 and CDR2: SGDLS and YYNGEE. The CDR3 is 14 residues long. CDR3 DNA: TGTGCCAGCAGCGCGACAGGGTATGTTCACGAGCAGTACTTC. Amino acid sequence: CASSATGYVHEQYF. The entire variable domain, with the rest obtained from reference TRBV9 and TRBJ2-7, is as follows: DSGVTQTPKHLITATGQRVTLRCSPRSGDLSVYWYQQSLDQGLQFLIQYYNGEERAKGNILERFSAQQFPDLHSELNLSSLELGDSALYFCASSATGYVHEQYFGPGTRLTVT.

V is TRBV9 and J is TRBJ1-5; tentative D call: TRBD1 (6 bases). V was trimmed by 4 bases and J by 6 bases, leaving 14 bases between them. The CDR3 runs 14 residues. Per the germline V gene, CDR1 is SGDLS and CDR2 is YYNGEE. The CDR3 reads CASSQSTGFQPQHF. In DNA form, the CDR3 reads TGTGCCAGCAGCCAATCAACAGGGTTTCAGCCCCAGCATTTT.

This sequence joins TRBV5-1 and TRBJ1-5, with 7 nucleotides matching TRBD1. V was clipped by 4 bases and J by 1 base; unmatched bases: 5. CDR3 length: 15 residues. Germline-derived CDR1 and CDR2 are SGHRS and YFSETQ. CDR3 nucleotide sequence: TGCGCCAGCAGCCCACAGGGGTCCAGCAATCAGCCCCAGCATTTT. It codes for CASSPQGSSNQPQHF.

CDR3 nucleotides: TGTGCCAGTAAGAGGGGTAGGGGACCGGGACTATCGAACACCGGGGAGCTGTTTTTT. It yields the protein CASKRGRGPGLSNTGELFF. The V call is TRBV19, the J call TRBJ2-2, with 7 bases identical to TRBD2. V was pared by 7 bases and J by 0 bases, with 17 bases of the junction left unmatched. Germline loops: CDR1 LNHDA, CDR2 SQIVND (reference sequence). The CDR3 is 19 residues long.

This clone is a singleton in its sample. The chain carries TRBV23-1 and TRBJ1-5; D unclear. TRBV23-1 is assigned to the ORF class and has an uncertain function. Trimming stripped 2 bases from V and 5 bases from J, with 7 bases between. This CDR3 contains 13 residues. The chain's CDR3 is CASSQVGDQPQHF. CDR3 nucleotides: TGCGCCAGCAGTCAAGTCGGGGATCAGCCCCAGCATTTT.

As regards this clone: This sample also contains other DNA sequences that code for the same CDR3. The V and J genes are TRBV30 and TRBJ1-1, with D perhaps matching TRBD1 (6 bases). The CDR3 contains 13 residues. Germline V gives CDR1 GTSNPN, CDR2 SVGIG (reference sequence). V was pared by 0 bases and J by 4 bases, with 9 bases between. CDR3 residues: CAWSVLGGTEAFF. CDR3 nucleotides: TGTGCCTGGAGTGTACTAGGGGGCACTGAAGCTTTCTTT.

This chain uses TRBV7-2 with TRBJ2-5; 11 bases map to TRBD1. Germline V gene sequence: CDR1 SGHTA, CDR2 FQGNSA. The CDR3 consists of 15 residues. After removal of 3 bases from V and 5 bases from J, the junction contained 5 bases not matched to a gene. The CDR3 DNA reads TGTGCCAGCAGCTTGGACAGGGGGCTAAGTGAGACCCAGTACTTC. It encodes CASSLDRGLSETQYF.